What follows are 25 T cell receptor beta chains derived from one specimen sequenced in a study of Graves' ophthalmopathy and Graves' hyperthyroidism. As the template, RNA transcripts were used to amplify TCR beta CDR3 regions. In the first round, RT-PCR was carried out with HTBI primers, and a multiplex PCR formed the second round. TCRdb ran MiXCR on the multiplex PCR reads and lists one entry per CDR3 protein. The sample carries about 1.1 million distinct CDR3 sequences, 36% recorded once. The sequenced sample consisted of peripheral blood or thyroid tissue (not recorded which). All receptors come from an adult man with Graves' hyperthyroidism.

This clonotype occurred many times. This chain joins TRBV7-9 and TRBJ1-1; D is perhaps TRBD1 (6 bases). This CDR3 comprises 15 residues. Looked up from germline, CDR1 is SEHNR and CDR2 is FQNEAQ (reference sequence). Trimming took 4 bases from V and 4 from J, leaving 16 bases between them. CDR3 in amino acids: CASSSGHRGRTEAFF. The CDR3 nucleotides are TGTGCCAGCAGCTCCGGCCATCGGGGGCGCACTGAAGCTTTCTTT. Looking up the rest from reference TRBV7-9 and TRBJ1-1 gives the full variable domain: DTGVSQNPRHKITKRGQNVTFRCDPISEHNRLYWYRQTLGQGPEFLTYFQNEAQLEKSRLLSDRFSAERPKGSFSTLEIQRTEQGDSAMYLCASSSGHRGRTEAFFGQGTRLTVV.

The chain joins TRBV5-1 to TRBJ2-5, with D maybe TRBD2 (5 bases). Deletions cut 4 bases from V and 2 bases from J, with 18 bases between. Germline lookup yields CDR1 SGHRS and CDR2 YFSETQ. This CDR3 has 16 amino acids. For the CDR3, the DNA is TGCGCCAGCAGCCCCGGACTCAGCCCAAAACAAGAGACCCAGTACTTC. Translated: CASSPGLSPKQETQYF.

The chain links TRBV10-3 to TRBJ2-5, with D possibly matching TRBD1 (6 bases). The CDR3 loop spans 14 amino acids. The germline V and J ends were trimmed by 4 bases and 3 bases, with 12 bases remaining between them. Germline CDR1 and CDR2: ENHRY and SYGVKD. The CDR3 region has the DNA TGTGCCATCAGTGCTAAGGGACACGAAGAGACCCAGTACTTC. It specifies CAISAKGHEETQYF.

This clonotype was detected ten times or more. This CDR3 is CASSEWGGSNTGELFF. CDR3 nucleotides: TGTGCCAGCAGTGAATGGGGCGGTTCGAACACCGGGGAGCTGTTTTTT. V and J are TRBV2 and TRBJ2-2; the D gene is possibly TRBD1 (5 bases). Looked up from germline, CDR1 is SNHLY and CDR2 is FYNNEI. Deletions cut 2 bases from V and 0 bases from J, with 10 bases between. There are 16 residues in the CDR3.

The chain uses TRBV5-4 and TRBJ1-2, with 7 nucleotides matching TRBD1. The V gene's germline CDR1 is SGHNT and CDR2 YYREEE (reference sequence). J lost 4 bases, V lost 0 bases, and 6 bases had no gene match. There are 15 residues in the CDR3. The DNA of the CDR3 is TGTGCCAGCAGCTTGGGACAGGGAAAGCTCTATGGCTACACCTTC. This translates into CASSLGQGKLYGYTF.

This clonotype was observed a few times. The chain employs TRBV20-1 and TRBJ2-7, with D tentatively TRBD2 (6 bases). CDR3 length: 13 residues. Germline V gene data show CDR1 as DFQATT and CDR2 as SNEGSKA (reference sequence). Trimming took off 6 bases at V and 6 bases at J, with 18 bases between the two ends. This CDR3 is CSASPGRLGEQYF. The CDR3 nucleotides are TGCAGTGCCAGCCCAGGGAGGTTAGGCGAGCAGTACTTC.

This clonotype occurred a few times. The J gene is TRBJ2-5, the V gene TRBV7-8; 8 bases agree with TRBD1. The germline V gene has CDR1 SGHVS and CDR2 FQNEAQ. This CDR3 contains 14 residues. V trimming: 5 bases; J trimming: 9 bases; junction bases outside the gene matches: 11. CDR3 region: CASSPTGVMQPQYF. The DNA for the CDR3 is TGTGCCAGCAGCCCGACAGGGGTTATGCAGCCCCAGTACTTC.

This CDR3 is CSAKGTERSPLHF. The CDR3 bases are TGCAGTGCTAAAGGGACAGAACGTTCACCCCTCCACTTT. The gene calls are TRBV20-1 and TRBJ1-6; 7 nucleotides align to TRBD1. V gave up 4 bases and J gave up 9 bases; unmatched junction bases: 6. Germline V gene sequence: CDR1 DFQATT, CDR2 SNEGSKA (reference sequence). The CDR3 is 13 amino acids.

V is TRBV29-1 and J is TRBJ2-2; D not resolved. Trimming pared 0 bases from V and 5 bases from J, leaving 7 bases between. The germline V gene encodes CDR1 SQVTM and CDR2 ANQGSEA. This CDR3 region has 13 residues. The CDR3 sequence is CSVEEGITGELFF. The CDR3 coding sequence is TGCAGCGTTGAAGAGGGGATAACCGGGGAGCTGTTTTTT.

On this clonotype itself: This clone may be a read error of a much larger clone one base away. The rearrangement links TRBV2 to TRBJ1-5; 7 bases agree with TRBD1. This CDR3 region has 14 residues. V was clipped by 8 bases and J by 4 bases; unmatched bases: 8. Per germline, CDR1 SNHLY and CDR2 FYNNEI. CDR3 DNA sequence: TGTGCCAGCGGTTACTCGACAGGGAATCAGCCCCAGCATTTT. It encodes CASGYSTGNQPQHF.

This clonotype was seen many times. The rearrangement joins TRBV19 to TRBJ1-1; TRBD1 is a possible D gene (5 bases). The germline gives CDR1 LNHDA, CDR2 SQIVND (reference sequence). Trimming shortened V by 3 bases and J by 0 bases, and 11 bases separated the two germline ends. CDR3 length: 15 amino acids. The CDR3 coding sequence is TGTGCCAGTAGTATTTTGCGGGGCTTGAACACTGAAGCTTTCTTT. The encoded protein is CASSILRGLNTEAFF.

In this sample, this clonotype turned up many times. The chain carries TRBV5-1 and TRBJ1-1; 8 nucleotides line up with TRBD1. V lost 0 bases and J lost 10; bases outside the gene matches: 11. The CDR3 sequence is 15 residues long. CDR1 and CDR2 from the germline V gene are SGHRS and YFSETQ. In DNA, the CDR3 is TGCGCCAGCAGCTTGGCGGCAGGGGGCTCTATGGGAGCTTTCTTT. Amino acid sequence: CASSLAAGGSMGAFF. The variable domain in full, completed from reference TRBV5-1 and TRBJ1-1, reads KAGVTQTPRYLIKTRGQQVTLSCSPISGHRSVSWYQQTPGQGLQFLFEYFSETQRNKGNFPGRFSGRQFSNSRSEMNVSTLELGDSALYLCASSLAAGGSMGAFFGQGTRLTVV.

The chain couples TRBV27 to TRBJ2-2, with D maybe TRBD1 (5 bases). Between the trimmed V and J ends, which lost 3 bases and 6 bases, there was a span of 14 bases. Germline V gene lookup returns CDR1 MNHEY and CDR2 SMNVEV (reference sequence). The CDR3 spans 15 residues. The CDR3 is CASSFDRDAPGELFF. The CDR3, as DNA: TGTGCCAGCAGTTTCGACAGAGACGCACCCGGGGAGCTGTTTTTT.

DNA of the CDR3: TGTGCCACCAATGGAGGACAAGGGGGGCAGCCGTGGGGGGGGGAAGTACAAGAGACCCAGTACTTC. This encodes CATNGGQGGQPWGGEVQETQYF. The V gene is TRBV24-1, the J gene TRBJ2-5, with D maybe TRBD2 (7 bases). Trimming took off 8 bases at V and 2 bases at J, with 38 bases between the two ends. CDR3 length: 22 amino acids. CDR1 and CDR2 from the germline V gene are KGHDR and SFDVKD.

The table lists this clonotype with many counts. The rearrangement uses TRBV14 and TRBJ1-5; D gene uncertain. Deletions cut 2 bases from V and 6 bases from J, with 8 bases between. Germline V gene data show CDR1 as SGHDN and CDR2 as FVKESK. This CDR3 spans 13 amino acids. CDR3 nucleotides: TGTGCCAGCAGCCAAACCCCTCGTCAGCCCCAGCATTTT. Protein sequence: CASSQTPRQPQHF.

This clonotype was counted at least ten times. The chain links TRBV5-1 to TRBJ1-2; TRBD1 matches 9 bases. The CDR3 runs to 13 residues. Germline V gives CDR1 SGHRS, CDR2 YFSETQ. The junction had 6 bases not matched to a gene; V was cut back by 4 bases and J by 8 bases. The CDR3 is CASSTGTGRGYTF. The CDR3, as DNA: TGCGCCAGCAGCACCGGGACAGGGCGAGGCTACACCTTC.

This clonotype was observed at least ten times. This sequence joins TRBV12-3 or TRBV12-4 and TRBJ1-2; weak D call: TRBD1 (6 bases). Trimming removed 4 bases at V and 5 bases at J, with 11 bases between. The CDR3 covers 13 residues. The CDR3 region is CASSSRQEYGYTF. CDR3 sequence (DNA): TGTGCCAGCAGTTCTCGACAGGAGTATGGCTACACCTTC.

This rearrangement joins TRBV7-9 to TRBJ2-2; 8 bases fit TRBD2. The V gene end was trimmed by 5 bases and the J gene end by 7 bases; junction bases not matched to a gene: 12. This CDR3 region has 16 residues. Germline values: CDR1 SEHNR, CDR2 FQNEAQ (reference sequence). The CDR3 loop is CASSPGGEGLGGELFF. The CDR3 bases are TGTGCCAGCAGCCCGGGGGGGGAGGGCCTCGGCGGGGAGCTGTTTTTT.

The sample holds a few counts of this clonotype. The chain carries TRBV19 and TRBJ2-7; TRBD2 is a possible D gene (6 bases). Germline CDR1 LNHDA, CDR2 SQIVND (reference sequence). The V and J ends lost 6 bases and 2 bases respectively, with 14 bases between them. CDR3 length equals 14 residues. The CDR3 region is CASRRREYPYEQYF. Written as DNA, the CDR3 is TGTGCCAGTAGAAGACGGGAGTACCCCTACGAGCAGTACTTC.

In this sample, this clonotype turned up many times. J is TRBJ2-7 and V is TRBV12-3 or TRBV12-4; D is undetermined. The V end lost 5 bases, the J end lost 5 bases, and 7 bases lay between the germline ends. The CDR3 extends over 11 amino acids. This CDR3 reads CASSGSHEQYF. The DNA of the CDR3 is TGTGCCAGCAGTGGTTCCCACGAGCAGTACTTC.

This chain connects TRBV27 to TRBJ2-5, with 7 positions matching TRBD2. CDR1 and CDR2 (germline): MNHEY, SMNVEV (reference sequence). After removal of 8 bases from V and 5 bases from J, the junction contained 11 bases not matched to a gene. This CDR3 comprises 14 residues. CDR3 loop: CASGWGGSGETQYF. DNA of the CDR3: TGTGCCAGCGGATGGGGCGGGAGCGGTGAGACCCAGTACTTC.

A remark on this clonotype: Mismatch with germline at one junction end may stem from a read error. The chain joins TRBV12-3 or TRBV12-4 to TRBJ2-7, with 7 bases that match TRBD1. The CDR3 consists of 15 residues. The CDR3 region is CAGSKTGWGSYEQYF. The CDR3 coding sequence is TGTGCCGGCAGTAAGACAGGGTGGGGATCATACGAGCAGTACTTC.

The chain is built from TRBV29-1 and TRBJ2-7; possibly TRBD2 for D (5 bases). The V gene lost 7 bases and the J gene lost 4 bases, with 8 bases spanning the gap. The CDR3 sequence is 10 residues long. Germline V gene lookup returns CDR1 SQVTM and CDR2 ANQGSEA. The DNA for the CDR3 is TGCAGCGGGACTCAGTACGAGCAGTACTTC. Residues: CSGTQYEQYF.

The chain carries TRBV11-2 and TRBJ2-3; no definite D call. The CDR3 contains 13 residues. In germline, CDR1 is SGHAT, CDR2 FQNNGV. The V end was cut by 5 bases, the J end by 6 bases, with 12 bases between. This chain's CDR3 is CASSQYPRDTQYF. The CDR3 DNA reads as TGTGCCAGCAGCCAATACCCCAGGGATACGCAGTATTTT. The full variable domain, completed using reference TRBV11-2 and TRBJ2-3, is EAGVAQSPRYKIIEKRQSVAFWCNPISGHATLYWYQQILGQGPKLLIQFQNNGVVDDSQLPKDRFSAERLKGVDSTLKIQPAKLEDSAVYLCASSQYPRDTQYFGPGTRLTVL.

On this clonotype itself: The germline gene is not matched at one end of the junction; a read error may be the cause. The chain joins TRBV25-1 to TRBJ2-7; D ambiguous. The CDR3 extends over 13 amino acids. Germline CDR1 reads MGHDK; CDR2 reads SYGVNS. The CDR3 region has the DNA TGTGCCGGCAGTAGGGTTGGCCCCTACGAGCAGTACTTC. Its protein is CAGSRVGPYEQYF.